What follows are 10 T cell receptor beta chains derived from one specimen sequenced in a study of blood T cell repertoires in COVID-19. Repertoires were generated with immunoSEQ multiplex PCR, while TCRdb's copy carries only in-frame clones and drops some. The data hold approximately 300,000 clones, with 80% to 85% observed a single time. The sample taken for sequencing was peripheral blood. All receptors derive from a person between 65 and 79 years old with COVID-19, enrolled during active disease.

V is TRBV27 and J is TRBJ1-1, with 7 bases that match TRBD1. CDR1 and CDR2 from the germline V gene are MNHEY and SMNVEV (reference sequence). CDR3 length: 16 amino acids. Losses at the gene ends were 2 bases for V and 0 bases for J; bases not matched to a gene: 6. Here the CDR3 DNA reads TGTGCCAGCAGTTTACGGGTGGACAGGATGAACACTGAAGCTTTCTTT. Protein product: CASSLRVDRMNTEAFF.

This chain links TRBV15 with TRBJ2-1; D perhaps matches TRBD2 (7 bases). Trimming left V 0 bases short and J 6 bases short, with 12 bases between. Germline V gene lookup returns CDR1 LNHNV and CDR2 YYDKDF (reference sequence). The CDR3 contains 15 residues. CDR3 residues: CATSREWGGLNEQFF. The CDR3 region has the DNA TGTGCCACCAGCAGAGAGTGGGGGGGCCTCAATGAGCAGTTCTTC.

The DNA for the CDR3 is TGTGCCAGCAGCTACGACAGTAGCAATCAGCCCCAGCATTTT. Translated, it gives CASSYDSSNQPQHF. The chain is built from TRBV14 and TRBJ1-5; TRBD1 is a possible D gene (5 bases). The CDR3 is 14 residues long. V was pared by 5 bases and J by 0 bases, with 8 bases between. In germline, CDR1 is SGHDN, CDR2 FVKESK.

The gene calls are TRBV28 and TRBJ1-3, with D possibly matching TRBD1 (5 bases). Between the trimmed V and J ends, which lost 4 bases and 4 bases, there was a span of 11 bases. This CDR3 is 14 amino acids long. Germline V gene sequence: CDR1 MDHEN, CDR2 SYDVKM. CDR3 region: CASSWGGEGNTIYF. The CDR3 nucleotides read TGTGCCAGCAGTTGGGGCGGGGAGGGAAACACCATATATTTT.

The chain links TRBV7-9 to TRBJ2-3; a weak D match, TRBD1 (5 bases). The CDR3 extends over 14 amino acids. With 3 bases removed from V and 4 bases from J, the gap between germline ends came to 11 bases. Germline V gene sequence: CDR1 SEHNR, CDR2 FQNEAQ (reference sequence). Here the CDR3 reads CASSFRQLSDTQYF. CDR3 nucleotides: TGTGCCAGCAGCTTCAGACAGTTATCAGATACGCAGTATTTT.

The chain combines TRBV27 with TRBJ2-5; D is perhaps TRBD1 (6 bases). Trimming took off 3 bases at V and 5 bases at J, with 13 bases between the two ends. Germline CDR1 and CDR2: MNHEY and SMNVEV (reference sequence). There are 14 residues in the CDR3. This CDR3 is CASSFTGLGETQYF. Here the CDR3 DNA reads TGTGCCAGCAGTTTTACAGGGCTAGGGGAGACCCAGTACTTC.

The chain's CDR3 is CASSPLGDSKETQYF. The CDR3 coding sequence is TGCGCCAGCAGCCCCCTCGGGGACAGTAAAGAGACCCAGTACTTC. J is TRBJ2-5 and V is TRBV5-1; 7 nucleotides align to TRBD1. J gave up 3 bases and V 4 bases, and 9 bases lay outside the gene matches. The CDR3 extends over 15 amino acids. Per the germline V gene, CDR1 is SGHRS and CDR2 is YFSETQ. The whole variable domain, remainder taken from reference TRBV5-1 and TRBJ2-5, is KAGVTQTPRYLIKTRGQQVTLSCSPISGHRSVSWYQQTPGQGLQFLFEYFSETQRNKGNFPGRFSGRQFSNSRSEMNVSTLELGDSALYLCASSPLGDSKETQYFGPGTRLLVL.

The V call is TRBV27, the J call TRBJ2-6; 8 bases agree with TRBD2. The CDR3 length is 18 residues. Germline V CDR1 and CDR2: MNHEY, SMNVEV (reference sequence). Trimming took 8 bases from V and 0 from J; bases not matched to a gene: 12. The DNA for the CDR3 is TGTGCCAGCCCGAGGGCGGGGGGCCTTCTCTCTGGGGCCAACGTCCTGACTTTC. Protein: CASPRAGGLLSGANVLTF. Full variable domain (remainder filled in from reference TRBV27 and TRBJ2-6): EAQVTQNPRYLITVTGKKLTVTCSQNMNHEYMSWYRQDPGLGLRQIYYSMNVEVTDKGDVPEGYKVSRKEKRNFPLILESPSPNQTSLYFCASPRAGGLLSGANVLTFGAGSRLTVL.

J is TRBJ2-1 and V is TRBV5-4; 11 nucleotides agree with TRBD2. Germline loops: CDR1 SGHNT, CDR2 YYREEE (reference sequence). Losses at the gene ends were 4 bases for V and 5 bases for J; bases not matched to a gene: 11. The length of the CDR3 is 17 residues. CDR3 amino acids: CASSPGPSSGGNNEQFF. The DNA for the CDR3 is TGTGCCAGCAGCCCCGGACCCTCTAGCGGGGGGAACAATGAGCAGTTCTTC.

This clone was recorded only once. The chain is built from TRBV11-2 and TRBJ2-2, with D tentatively TRBD1 (6 bases). The V and J ends lost 5 bases and 4 bases respectively, with 14 bases between them. The CDR3 is made up of 15 amino acids. Germline CDR1 is SGHAT and CDR2 is FQNNGV. The CDR3 is CASSPLTGITGELFF. The CDR3 DNA follows: TGTGCCAGCAGCCCCCTCACAGGGATCACCGGGGAGCTGTTTTTT.